This T cell receptor beta chain derives from a study of blood T cell repertoires in COVID-19. Study background: Acute and convalescent COVID-19 specimens originated in the United States, Italy and Spain. PBMCs, B-cell-depleted T cells, or T cells were the source of the cDNA or gDNA that made up the material.

This table comes from immunoSEQ multiplex PCR, and its TCRdb copy is limited to in-frame clones, with some not included. Seen here are 300,000 to 400,000 clones, approximately 90% observed once, and the top ten hold approximately 9.4%. Seattle's cohort entered during active infection and was followed longitudinally. The CDR3 is 16 amino acids. CDR1 is WNHNN and CDR2 is SYGVQD in the germline V gene (reference sequence). Trimming pared 10 bases from V and 0 bases from J, leaving 21 bases between. This chain connects TRBV10-1 to TRBJ1-2, with a possible D match to TRBD1 (5 bases). The sequence was collected from a man in his thirties or forties with COVID-19, enrolled during active disease. Sequencing was performed on peripheral blood. CDR3 bases: TGCGCCATCCTCTCCTGGGAGGGGTCAGCTAACTATGGCTACACCTTC. Amino acids: CAILSWEGSANYGYTF.